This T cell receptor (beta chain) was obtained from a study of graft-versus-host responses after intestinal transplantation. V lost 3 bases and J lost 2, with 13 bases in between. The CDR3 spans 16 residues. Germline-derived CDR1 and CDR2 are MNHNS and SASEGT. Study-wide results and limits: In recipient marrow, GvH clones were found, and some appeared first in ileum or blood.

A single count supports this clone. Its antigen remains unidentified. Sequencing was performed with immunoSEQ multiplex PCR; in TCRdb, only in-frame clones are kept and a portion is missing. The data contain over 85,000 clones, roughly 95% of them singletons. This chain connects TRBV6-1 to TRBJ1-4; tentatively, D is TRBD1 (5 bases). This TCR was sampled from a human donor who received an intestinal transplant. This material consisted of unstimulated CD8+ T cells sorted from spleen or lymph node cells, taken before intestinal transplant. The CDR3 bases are TGTGCCAGCAGTGATAATGACCGGGGCACTAATGAAAAACTGTTTTTT. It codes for CASSDNDRGTNEKLFF.